This T cell receptor (beta chain) was retrieved from a study of blood T cells in healthy people across ages. Study as a whole: About one barcoded beta molecule per two T cells was captured by template switching.

Per-sample yields of isolated PBMCs were at least 6 million. On this clonotype: Antigen specificity is unknown.

A second PCR of about 7 to 12 cycles used a sample-barcoded 5' primer and a J-beta primer mix. TCRdb re-called the 5' RACE reads with MiXCR, one entry per CDR3 protein. The sample records fewer than 2 million distinct CDR3 sequences, around 42% being singletons. This CDR3 comprises 15 residues. V lost 5 bases, J lost 6 bases, and 17 bases lay in between. Regarding the study as a whole: Naive T cell percentage showed a strong correlation with TCR beta diversity. Long-lived donors exceeded aged donors in naive CD4+ cells and diversity.

The sequence was collected from a human donor in good health. V is TRBV12-3 or TRBV12-4 and J is TRBJ2-1; a weak D match, TRBD1 (5 bases). Input material: blood. The CDR3 region has the DNA TGTGCCAGCAGTCTCTTGTCAGGGAAAATCAATGAGCAGTTCTTC. Translated: CASSLLSGKINEQFF.